Presented here are 17 T cell receptor beta chains from one specimen sequenced in a study of T cells in localized non-small cell lung cancer. Profiled with immunoSEQ multiplex PCR; TCRdb holds only in-frame clones, not every one. In the table there are around 20,000 clones, 85% to 90% of which are singletons. The sequences come from PBMCs, collected before any cancer treatment. The receptors shown here come from a woman aged 40 to 75 with stage II squamous cell lung carcinoma.

The chain is built from TRBV7-2 and TRBJ1-2; tentative D call: TRBD1 (5 bases). CDR3 length: 13 amino acids. V was trimmed by 1 base and J by 4 bases, leaving 7 bases between them. Germline CDR1 and CDR2: SGHTA and FQGNSA. The CDR3 bases are TGTGCCAGCAGCTTAGGTCAGGGCTATGGCTACACCTTC. This translates into CASSLGQGYGYTF.

The chain uses TRBV4-1 and TRBJ2-7; the match to TRBD2 covers 13 bases. CDR3 size: 15 residues. V lost 4 bases to trimming and J lost 2 bases; unmatched junction nucleotides: 2. Per the germline V gene, CDR1 is MGHRA and CDR2 is YSYEKL. The CDR3: CASSPGLAGAYEQYF. The CDR3 DNA is TGCGCCAGCAGCCCCGGACTAGCGGGGGCCTACGAGCAGTACTTC.

There are a few counts of this clone. V usage is TRBV28 and J usage is TRBJ2-5; D might be TRBD1 or TRBD2, each matching 7 bases. This CDR3 spans 14 amino acids. Trimming removed 4 bases at V and 7 bases at J, with 16 bases between. Germline V gives CDR1 MDHEN, CDR2 SYDVKM. CDR3 protein: CASSSTGAGVTQYF. The CDR3 bases are TGTGCCAGCAGTTCAACAGGGGCGGGGGTGACCCAGTACTTC. Combining the CDR3 with reference TRBV28 and TRBJ2-5 gives the whole variable domain DVKVTQSSRYLVKRTGEKVFLECVQDMDHENMFWYRQDPGLGLRLIYFSYDVKMKEKGDIPEGYSVSREKKERFSLILESASTNQTSMYLCASSSTGAGVTQYFGPGTRLLVL.

V is TRBV29-1 and J is TRBJ2-3; D may correspond to TRBD1 or TRBD2 (6 bases each). The CDR3 covers 13 residues. Germline V gene sequence: CDR1 SQVTM, CDR2 ANQGSEA. Trimming removed 7 bases at V and 6 bases at J, with 17 bases between. CDR3 loop: CSAHPGGSDTQYF. The CDR3 bases are TGCAGCGCCCACCCCGGGGGCTCGGATACGCAGTATTTT.

The chain has TRBV25-1 and TRBJ1-2, with D perhaps matching TRBD1 (6 bases). The V end lost 3 bases, the J end lost 8 bases, and 16 bases lay between the germline ends. Germline CDR1 MGHDK, CDR2 SYGVNS. This CDR3 contains 14 residues. Here the CDR3 DNA reads TGTGCCAGCAGTGATGGGTTGGGGGCGTGGGGCTACACCTTC. Its translation is CASSDGLGAWGYTF.

The rearrangement uses TRBV19 and TRBJ2-3; 8 bases align to TRBD1. The V gene's germline CDR1 is LNHDA and CDR2 SQIVND (reference sequence). The CDR3 extends over 15 amino acids. Trimming at V came to 3 bases and at J to 6 bases, leaving 8 bases not matched to a gene. CDR3 residues: CASSILDRESDTQYF. For the CDR3, the DNA is TGTGCCAGTAGTATTTTGGACAGGGAGAGCGATACGCAGTATTTT.

The rearrangement links TRBV11-2 to TRBJ2-1; D uncertain. Per the germline V gene, CDR1 is SGHAT and CDR2 is FQNNGV. Trimming pared 0 bases from V and 10 bases from J, leaving 10 bases between. This CDR3 contains 13 residues. The CDR3 nucleotides read TGTGCCAGCAGCTTAGATGAGGCCACGGAGCAGTTCTTC. Translating gives CASSLDEATEQFF.

This chain joins TRBV6-1 and TRBJ2-5, with 7 nucleotides matching TRBD2. The CDR3 has 14 residues. V gave up 4 bases and J gave up 4 bases; unmatched junction bases: 6. Per germline, CDR1 MNHNS and CDR2 SASEGT. DNA of the CDR3: TGTGCCAGCAGTGCCCTACTAGCGCTAGAGACCCAGTACTTC. It translates to CASSALLALETQYF.

The J gene is TRBJ2-5, the V gene TRBV9; D unclear. V lost 5 bases and J 4 bases, leaving 9 bases between the germline ends. This CDR3 has 12 residues. Germline CDR1 and CDR2: SGDLS and YYNGEE. CDR3 nucleotides: TGTGCCAGCAGACCCGAACCAGAGACCCAGTACTTC. The encoded protein is CASRPEPETQYF. Filled out from reference TRBV9 and TRBJ2-5, the complete variable domain reads DSGVTQTPKHLITATGQRVTLRCSPRSGDLSVYWYQQSLDQGLQFLIQYYNGEERAKGNILERFSAQQFPDLHSELNLSSLELGDSALYFCASRPEPETQYFGPGTRLLVL.

This chain joins TRBV5-5 and TRBJ1-2; TRBD1 is a possible D gene (6 bases). CDR1 is SGHKS, CDR2 YYEKEE, per germline (reference sequence). V lost 4 bases to trimming and J lost 5 bases, with 15 bases between them. The length of the CDR3 is 14 residues. The CDR3 sequence: CASSPDSGGYGYTF. DNA of the CDR3: TGTGCCAGCAGCCCGGACAGTGGGGGGTATGGCTACACCTTC.

V usage is TRBV7-2 and J usage is TRBJ1-1; possibly TRBD1 for D (6 bases). Trimming took off 5 bases at V and 3 bases at J, with 16 bases between the two ends. This CDR3 has 15 residues. Germline V gives CDR1 SGHTA, CDR2 FQGNSA. The CDR3 region is CASSPTTGWDTEAFF. DNA of the CDR3: TGTGCCAGCAGCCCGACCACAGGGTGGGACACTGAAGCTTTCTTT.

The chain uses TRBV7-9 and TRBJ2-3; either TRBD1 or TRBD2 may fit D (5 bases each). V was cut by 1 base and J by 6 bases, with 8 bases left in between. CDR3 length equals 13 residues. The V gene's germline CDR1 is SEHNR and CDR2 FQNEAQ (reference sequence). The CDR3 sequence is CASSLGGMDTQYF. The DNA of the CDR3 is TGTGCCAGCAGCTTAGGGGGGATGGATACGCAGTATTTT.

The gene calls are TRBV2 and TRBJ2-1, with a weak D call TRBD2 (5 bases). V lost 7 bases and J lost 11, with 18 bases in between. Per germline, CDR1 SNHLY and CDR2 FYNNEI. The CDR3 length is 13 residues. CDR3 region: CASMPLERLKQFF. CDR3 nucleotide sequence: TGTGCCAGCATGCCCCTCGAGCGGCTCAAGCAGTTCTTC.

The CDR3 here is CASSVSGGSYNEQFF. CDR3 coding DNA: TGTGCCAGCAGCGTTAGCGGAGGGTCCTACAATGAGCAGTTCTTC. The rearrangement links TRBV6-5 to TRBJ2-1; D possibly corresponds to TRBD2 (6 bases). In germline, CDR1 is MNHEY, CDR2 SVGAGI. There are 15 residues in the CDR3. The V and J ends lost 6 bases and 1 base respectively, with 13 bases between them.

V and J are TRBV11-2 and TRBJ2-7; maybe TRBD2 (6 bases). This CDR3 comprises 16 residues. Trimming left V 1 base short and J 2 bases short, with 15 bases between. Germline V lookup: CDR1 SGHAT, CDR2 FQNNGV. The CDR3 coding sequence is TGTGCCAGCAGCTTAGTGTCTGTCTGGGAGGCCTACGAGCAGTACTTC. Protein: CASSLVSVWEAYEQYF.

This clone has just a few counts. This chain joins TRBV6-6 and TRBJ1-5; 9 nucleotides line up with TRBD1. Germline values: CDR1 MNHNY, CDR2 SVGAGI (reference sequence). The CDR3 loop spans 14 amino acids. V lost 5 bases and J lost 7; bases outside the gene matches: 6. Here the CDR3 DNA reads TGTGCCAGCAGTGCATGGGACAGGGCCCAGCCCCAGCATTTT. Protein product: CASSAWDRAQPQHF.

The chain links TRBV4-3 to TRBJ1-2; D may be TRBD1 (5 bases). Germline CDR1 and CDR2: LGHNA and YSLEER. V was shortened by 0 bases and J by 7 bases, with 12 bases between the two germline ends. CDR3 length: 14 residues. CDR3 sequence (DNA): TGCGCCAGCAGCCAAGAATTGGGGGACCTTGGCTACACCTTC. Translated: CASSQELGDLGYTF.